One and the same sample provided the 10 T cell receptor beta chains below, sequenced in a study of regulatory T cells in long-lasting Graves disease. Time point denoted: newly diagnosed GD, antithyroid drugs for less than 3 months. PBMC-derived RNA was used for the TCR library. CDR3-region Arm-PCR and iRepertoire HTBI primers produced the TCR beta libraries. TCRdb reprocessed the multiplex PCR reads via MiXCR and lists one record per CDR3 protein. The table lists around 420,000 distinct CDR3 sequences, 15% of them singletons, with about 8.3% in the top ten. These same data were also listed under a study on T cells in Graves' hyperthyroidism and ophthalmopathy.

The sequences come from peripheral blood mononuclear cells (PBMCs), collected at new diagnosis, from a patient treated with antithyroid drugs. The receptors stem from a woman aged 35 to 49 with Graves disease.

J is TRBJ2-7 and V is TRBV27; TRBD1 might be the D (5 bases). This CDR3 is built from 13 residues. From germline, CDR1 is MNHEY and CDR2 SMNVEV (reference sequence). Between the trimmed V and J ends, which lost 3 bases and 3 bases, there was a span of 9 bases. CDR3 nucleotide sequence: TGTGCCAGCAGTTTGGACATCAACTACGAGCAGTACTTC. Amino acids: CASSLDINYEQYF.

This clonotype was picked up many times. The V call is TRBV7-2, the J call TRBJ1-4; D ambiguous. Trimming removed 5 bases from V and 3 bases from J, with 16 bases in between. In germline, CDR1 is SGHTA, CDR2 FQGNSA. The CDR3 runs 16 residues. The CDR3 spells CASSQPTKSPNEKLFF. DNA of the CDR3: TGTGCCAGCAGCCAGCCAACGAAGAGTCCTAATGAAAAACTGTTTTTT.

Note on this clonotype: This may come from a read error, since a much larger clone is one base off. The V gene is TRBV7-3, the J gene TRBJ2-3; D gene uncertain. There are 13 residues in the CDR3. Germline CDR1 reads SGHTA; CDR2 reads FQGTGA. This CDR3 reads CASILTKEDTQYF. DNA for the CDR3: TGTGCCAGCATCTTAACAAAAGAAGATACGCAGTATTTT.

At least ten counts were recorded for this clonotype. This chain joins TRBV28 and TRBJ2-1, with TRBD1 matching over 7 bases. Unmatched junction bases numbered 11, after V lost 5 bases and J lost 10 bases. CDR1 and CDR2 (germline): MDHEN, SYDVKM. CDR3 length: 14 residues. In DNA form, the CDR3 reads TGTGCCAGCAGTCAAACCCCGGGACAGCTGGAGCAGTTCTTC. Amino acids: CASSQTPGQLEQFF.

The chain employs TRBV15 and TRBJ2-3, with TRBD2 matching over 7 bases. The germline V gene encodes CDR1 LNHNV and CDR2 YYDKDF (reference sequence). This CDR3 region has 13 residues. Losses at the gene ends were 3 bases for V and 6 bases for J; bases not matched to a gene: 3. The CDR3 sequence: CATSRGEGDTQYF. CDR3 sequence (DNA): TGTGCCACCAGCAGGGGGGAGGGGGATACGCAGTATTTT.

The rearrangement joins TRBV28 to TRBJ1-5; TRBD1 is a possible D gene (6 bases). The CDR3 loop spans 18 amino acids. Between the trimmed V and J ends, which lost 3 bases and 1 base, there was a span of 19 bases. Germline V lookup: CDR1 MDHEN, CDR2 SYDVKM. CDR3 in amino acids: CASSFIGQRGWSNQPQHF. The CDR3 DNA reads as TGTGCCAGCAGTTTCATAGGACAGAGAGGATGGAGCAATCAGCCCCAGCATTTT.

There are many counts of this clonotype. V usage is TRBV12-3 or TRBV12-4 and J usage is TRBJ2-3; D is perhaps TRBD2 (7 bases). V was trimmed by 6 bases and J by 4 bases, leaving 14 bases between them. The CDR3 is 14 residues long. This chain's CDR3 is CASRGTGGPDTQYF. CDR3 DNA: TGTGCCAGCAGAGGGACCGGGGGGCCAGATACGCAGTATTTT.

In its sample, this clonotype was seen many times. This chain links TRBV19 with TRBJ2-7; maybe TRBD2 (6 bases). CDR3 size: 15 residues. Deletions cut 5 bases from V and 3 bases from J, with 17 bases between. Germline V gene data show CDR1 as LNHDA and CDR2 as SQIVND (reference sequence). The CDR3 DNA sequence: TGTGCCAGTAGTGAACGGGACTTCGGCGGCTACGAGCAGTACTTC. Amino acids: CASSERDFGGYEQYF.

V is TRBV12-3 or TRBV12-4 and J is TRBJ2-3; no reliable D call. The V end was cut by 3 bases, the J end by 2 bases, with 15 bases between. CDR3 length equals 16 residues. The CDR3 region is CASSFGSRPTTDTQYF. The CDR3 DNA reads TGTGCCAGCAGTTTTGGTAGCCGCCCTACCACAGATACGCAGTATTTT.

The sample holds a few counts of this clonotype. CDR3 coding DNA: TGTGCCAGCAAAGGGACACCAGACAGGCCTTCCTATGGCTACACCTTC. Protein: CASKGTPDRPSYGYTF. The J gene is TRBJ1-2, the V gene TRBV6-2 or TRBV6-3, with a possible D match to TRBD1 (6 bases). CDR3 size: 16 residues. CDR1 is MNHEY and CDR2 is SVGEGT in the germline V gene. Trimming removed 7 bases from V and 4 bases from J, with 22 bases in between.